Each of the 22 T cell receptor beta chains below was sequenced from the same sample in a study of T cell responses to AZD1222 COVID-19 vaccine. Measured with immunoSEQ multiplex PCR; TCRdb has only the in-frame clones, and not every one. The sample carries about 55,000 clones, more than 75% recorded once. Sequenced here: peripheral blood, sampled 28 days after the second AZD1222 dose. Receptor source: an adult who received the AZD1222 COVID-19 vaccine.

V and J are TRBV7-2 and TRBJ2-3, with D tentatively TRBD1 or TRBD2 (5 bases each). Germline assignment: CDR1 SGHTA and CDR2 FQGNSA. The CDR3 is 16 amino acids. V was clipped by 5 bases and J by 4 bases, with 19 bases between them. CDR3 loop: CASSVLSTGAADTQYF. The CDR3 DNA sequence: TGTGCCAGCAGCGTCTTGAGCACCGGGGCAGCAGATACGCAGTATTTT.

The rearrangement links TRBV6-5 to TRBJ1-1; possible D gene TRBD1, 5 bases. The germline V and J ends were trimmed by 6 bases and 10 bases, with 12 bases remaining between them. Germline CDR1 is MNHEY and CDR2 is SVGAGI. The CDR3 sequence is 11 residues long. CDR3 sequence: CASRSGYGAFF. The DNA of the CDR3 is TGTGCCAGCAGGTCAGGGTACGGAGCTTTCTTT.

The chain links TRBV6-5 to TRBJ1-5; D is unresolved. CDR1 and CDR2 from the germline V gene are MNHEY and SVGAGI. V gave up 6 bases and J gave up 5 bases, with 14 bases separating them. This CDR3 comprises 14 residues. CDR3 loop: CASRHSHTDQPQHF. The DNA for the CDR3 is TGTGCCAGCAGGCATTCTCACACGGATCAGCCCCAGCATTTT.

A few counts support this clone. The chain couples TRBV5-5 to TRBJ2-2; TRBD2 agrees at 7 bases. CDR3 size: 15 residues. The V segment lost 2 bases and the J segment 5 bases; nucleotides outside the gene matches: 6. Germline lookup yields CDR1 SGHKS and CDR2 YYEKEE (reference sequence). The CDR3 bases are TGTGCCAGCAGCTTTATGACAGCGGGAACCGGGGAGCTGTTTTTT. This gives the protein CASSFMTAGTGELFF.

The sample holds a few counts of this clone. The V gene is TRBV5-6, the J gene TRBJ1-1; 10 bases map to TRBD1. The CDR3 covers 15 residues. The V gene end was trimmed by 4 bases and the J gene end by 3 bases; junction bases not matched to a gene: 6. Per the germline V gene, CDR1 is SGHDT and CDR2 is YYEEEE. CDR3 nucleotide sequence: TGTGCCAGCAGCATCCCGACAGGGGGCGACACTGAAGCTTTCTTT. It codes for CASSIPTGGDTEAFF.

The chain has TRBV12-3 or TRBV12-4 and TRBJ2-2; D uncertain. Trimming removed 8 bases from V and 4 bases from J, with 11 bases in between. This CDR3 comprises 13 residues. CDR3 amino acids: CASRQISTGELFF. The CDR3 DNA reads TGTGCCAGCCGTCAGATATCCACCGGGGAGCTGTTTTTT.

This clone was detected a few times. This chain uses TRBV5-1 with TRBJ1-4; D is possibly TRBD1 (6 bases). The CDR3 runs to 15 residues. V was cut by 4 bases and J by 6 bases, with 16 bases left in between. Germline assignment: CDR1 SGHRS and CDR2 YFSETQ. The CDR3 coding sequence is TGCGCCAGCAGCCTTGCGTCACCAGGGGATGAAAAACTGTTTTTT. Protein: CASSLASPGDEKLFF.

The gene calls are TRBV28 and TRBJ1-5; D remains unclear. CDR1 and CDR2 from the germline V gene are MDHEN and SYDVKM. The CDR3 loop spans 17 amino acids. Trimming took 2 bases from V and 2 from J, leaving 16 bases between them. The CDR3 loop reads CASSLIGQSLRNQPQHF. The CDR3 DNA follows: TGTGCCAGCAGTTTAATCGGGCAGTCTTTGCGCAATCAGCCCCAGCATTTT.

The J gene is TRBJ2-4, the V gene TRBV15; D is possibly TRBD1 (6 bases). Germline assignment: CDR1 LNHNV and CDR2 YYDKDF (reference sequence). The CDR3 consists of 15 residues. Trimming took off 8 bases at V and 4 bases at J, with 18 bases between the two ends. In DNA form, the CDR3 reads TGTGCCACCCAGACGTCAGGGGCAGCGAAAAACATTCAGTACTTC. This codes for CATQTSGAAKNIQYF.

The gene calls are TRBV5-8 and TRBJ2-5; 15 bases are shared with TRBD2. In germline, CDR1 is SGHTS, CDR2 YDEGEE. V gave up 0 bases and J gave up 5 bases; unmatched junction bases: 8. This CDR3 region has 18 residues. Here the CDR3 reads CASSLAGLAGGPRETQYF. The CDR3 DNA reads TGTGCCAGCAGCTTGGCCGGACTAGCGGGGGGGCCTCGGGAGACCCAGTACTTC.

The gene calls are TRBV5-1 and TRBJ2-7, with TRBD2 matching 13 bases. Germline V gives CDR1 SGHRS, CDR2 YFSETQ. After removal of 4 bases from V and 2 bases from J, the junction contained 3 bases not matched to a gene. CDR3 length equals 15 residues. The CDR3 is CASSLGTSGTYEQYF. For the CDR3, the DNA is TGCGCCAGCAGCCTGGGGACTAGCGGGACCTACGAGCAGTACTTC.

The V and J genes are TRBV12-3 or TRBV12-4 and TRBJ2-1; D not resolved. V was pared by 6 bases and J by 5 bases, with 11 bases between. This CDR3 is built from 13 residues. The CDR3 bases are TGTGCCAGCAGGACTTCATCGAACAATGAGCAGTTCTTC. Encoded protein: CASRTSSNNEQFF.

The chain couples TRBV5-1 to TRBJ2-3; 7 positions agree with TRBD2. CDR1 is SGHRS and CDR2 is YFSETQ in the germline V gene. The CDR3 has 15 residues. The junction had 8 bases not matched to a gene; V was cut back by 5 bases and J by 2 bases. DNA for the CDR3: TGCGCCAGCAGTTTGACGGGACTAATCACAGATACGCAGTATTTT. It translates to CASSLTGLITDTQYF.

The CDR3 region is CASKSGTQNSPLHF. Here the CDR3 DNA reads TGTGCCAGCAAATCGGGAACTCAAAATTCACCCCTCCACTTT. The chain combines TRBV6-5 with TRBJ1-6; D remains ambiguous. CDR1 is MNHEY and CDR2 is SVGAGI in the germline V gene. Trimming took off 7 bases at V and 7 bases at J, with 14 bases between the two ends. This CDR3 has 14 residues.

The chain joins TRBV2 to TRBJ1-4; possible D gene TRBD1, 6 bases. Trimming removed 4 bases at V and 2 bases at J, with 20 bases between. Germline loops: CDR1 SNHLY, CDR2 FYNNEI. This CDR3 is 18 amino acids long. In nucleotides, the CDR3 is TGTGCCAGCAGTGGGACCGCCGGGGTCGGGGGCACTAATGAAAAACTGTTTTTT. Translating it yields CASSGTAGVGGTNEKLFF.

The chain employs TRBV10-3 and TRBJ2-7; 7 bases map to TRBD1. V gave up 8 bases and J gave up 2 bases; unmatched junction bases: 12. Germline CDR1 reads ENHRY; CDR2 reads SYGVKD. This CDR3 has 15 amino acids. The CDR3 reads CAISQGPGGTYEQYV. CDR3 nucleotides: TGTGCCATCTCTCAAGGGCCAGGGGGAACCTACGAGCAGTACGTC.

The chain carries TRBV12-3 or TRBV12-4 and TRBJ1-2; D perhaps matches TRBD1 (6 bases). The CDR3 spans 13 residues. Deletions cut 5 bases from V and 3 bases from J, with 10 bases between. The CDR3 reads CASSTGTDYGYTF. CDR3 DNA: TGTGCCAGCAGTACAGGGACGGACTATGGCTACACCTTC.

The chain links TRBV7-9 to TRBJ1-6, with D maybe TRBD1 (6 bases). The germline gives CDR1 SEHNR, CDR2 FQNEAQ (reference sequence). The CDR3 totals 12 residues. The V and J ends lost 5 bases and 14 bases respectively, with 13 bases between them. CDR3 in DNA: TGTGCCAGCAGCCGGGGGCCCGGGTCCCTCCACTTT. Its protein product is CASSRGPGSLHF.

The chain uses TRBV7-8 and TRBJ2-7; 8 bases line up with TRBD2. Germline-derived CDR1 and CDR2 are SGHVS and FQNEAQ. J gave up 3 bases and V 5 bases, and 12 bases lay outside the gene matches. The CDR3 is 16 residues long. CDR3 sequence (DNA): TGTGCCAGCAGCCCCGGTCGTATAGCGGGAATCTACGAGCAGTACTTC. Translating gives CASSPGRIAGIYEQYF.

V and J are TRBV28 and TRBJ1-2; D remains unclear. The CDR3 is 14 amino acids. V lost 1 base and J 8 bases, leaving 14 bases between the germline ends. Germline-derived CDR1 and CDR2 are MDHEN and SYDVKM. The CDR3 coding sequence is TGTGCCAGCAGTTTATCCGGCAGCCCTGGGGGCTACACCTTC. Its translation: CASSLSGSPGGYTF.

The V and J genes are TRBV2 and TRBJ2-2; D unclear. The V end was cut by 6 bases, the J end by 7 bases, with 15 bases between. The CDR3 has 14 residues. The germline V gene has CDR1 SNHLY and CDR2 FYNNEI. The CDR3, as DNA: TGTGCCAGCAGGCCGGGCCTTTCGGTCGGGGAGCTGTTTTTT. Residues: CASRPGLSVGELFF.

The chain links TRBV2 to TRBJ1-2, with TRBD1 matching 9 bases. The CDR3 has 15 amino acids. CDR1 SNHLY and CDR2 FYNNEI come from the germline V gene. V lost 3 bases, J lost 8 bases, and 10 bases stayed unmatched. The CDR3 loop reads CASSEVGQGNSGYTF. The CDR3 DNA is TGTGCCAGCAGTGAGGTGGGACAGGGAAATTCCGGCTACACCTTC.